The present T cell receptor beta chain was sequenced within a study of T cells after yellow fever vaccination. About the study: When fractions had low cell numbers, they were prepared with SMART-Seq v4 Ultra Low Input. Study-level points and caveats: FACS-sorted repertoires could harbor abundant contaminating bulk-population clonotypes. Most primary-vaccination clones recurred post-booster (around 95% CD4, roughly 90% CD8).

The CDR3 runs 15 residues. Germline V CDR1 and CDR2: MNHEY, SVGAGI. V lost 4 bases and J lost 7; bases outside the gene matches: 9. Generation of TCR cDNA used 5'RACE template switching (which added a universal primer site and UMIs). TCRdb itself ran the 5' RACE reads through MiXCR, one entry per CDR3 protein. Of hundreds of thousands of distinct CDR3 sequences listed, approximately 4% are singletons. There are many counts of this clonotype. Its specificity is unknown. The receptor was derived from a man aged 18 to 30 who received the YFV17D yellow fever vaccine. The chain combines TRBV6-5 with TRBJ2-3, with TRBD1 matching over 9 bases. Sequencing used PBMCs, obtained 5 days after the yellow fever booster vaccination. The CDR3 loop is CASSLQGASPHTQYF. The CDR3, as DNA: TGTGCCAGCAGTTTACAGGGGGCTTCACCGCATACGCAGTATTTT.